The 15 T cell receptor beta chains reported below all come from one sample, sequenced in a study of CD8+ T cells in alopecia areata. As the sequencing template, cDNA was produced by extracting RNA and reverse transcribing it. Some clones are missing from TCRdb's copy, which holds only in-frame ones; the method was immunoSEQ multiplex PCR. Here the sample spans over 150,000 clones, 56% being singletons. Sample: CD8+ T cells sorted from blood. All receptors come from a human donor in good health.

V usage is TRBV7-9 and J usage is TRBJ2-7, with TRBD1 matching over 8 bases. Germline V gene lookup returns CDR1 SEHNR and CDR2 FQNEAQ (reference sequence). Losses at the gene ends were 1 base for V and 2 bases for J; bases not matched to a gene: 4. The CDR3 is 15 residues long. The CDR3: CASSLGQTGAYEQYF. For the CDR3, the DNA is TGTGCCAGCAGCTTAGGCCAGACAGGGGCCTACGAGCAGTACTTC.

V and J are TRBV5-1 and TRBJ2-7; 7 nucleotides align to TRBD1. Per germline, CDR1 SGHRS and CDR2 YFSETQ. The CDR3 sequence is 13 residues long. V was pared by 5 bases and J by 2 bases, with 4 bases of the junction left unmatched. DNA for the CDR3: TGCGCCAGCAGTCAGGACAGGACCTACGAGCAGTACTTC. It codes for CASSQDRTYEQYF. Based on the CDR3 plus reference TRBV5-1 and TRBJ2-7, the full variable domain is KAGVTQTPRYLIKTRGQQVTLSCSPISGHRSVSWYQQTPGQGLQFLFEYFSETQRNKGNFPGRFSGRQFSNSRSEMNVSTLELGDSALYLCASSQDRTYEQYFGPGTRLTVT.

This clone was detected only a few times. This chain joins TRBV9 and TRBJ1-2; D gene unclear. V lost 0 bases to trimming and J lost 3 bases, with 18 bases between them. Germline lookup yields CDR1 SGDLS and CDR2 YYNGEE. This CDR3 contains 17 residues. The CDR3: CASSVGRSLGEHYGYTF. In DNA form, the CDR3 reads TGTGCCAGCAGCGTAGGGCGGAGCCTTGGGGAACACTATGGCTACACCTTC. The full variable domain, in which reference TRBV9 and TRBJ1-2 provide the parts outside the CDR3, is DSGVTQTPKHLITATGQRVTLRCSPRSGDLSVYWYQQSLDQGLQFLIQYYNGEERAKGNILERFSAQQFPDLHSELNLSSLELGDSALYFCASSVGRSLGEHYGYTFGSGTRLTVV.

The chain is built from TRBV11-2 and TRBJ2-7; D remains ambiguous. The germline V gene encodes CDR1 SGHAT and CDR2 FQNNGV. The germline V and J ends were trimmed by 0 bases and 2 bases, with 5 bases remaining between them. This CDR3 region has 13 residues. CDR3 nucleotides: TGTGCCAGCAGCTTAGATTCGGCCTACGAGCAGTACTTC. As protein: CASSLDSAYEQYF.

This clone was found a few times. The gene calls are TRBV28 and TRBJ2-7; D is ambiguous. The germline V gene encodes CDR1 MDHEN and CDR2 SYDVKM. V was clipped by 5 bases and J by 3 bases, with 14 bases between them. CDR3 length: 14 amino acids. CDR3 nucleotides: TGTGCCAGCAGTCCCCTCGGACGGGTCTACGAGCAGTACTTC. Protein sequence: CASSPLGRVYEQYF. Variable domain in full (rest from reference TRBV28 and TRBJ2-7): DVKVTQSSRYLVKRTGEKVFLECVQDMDHENMFWYRQDPGLGLRLIYFSYDVKMKEKGDIPEGYSVSREKKERFSLILESASTNQTSMYLCASSPLGRVYEQYFGPGTRLTVT.

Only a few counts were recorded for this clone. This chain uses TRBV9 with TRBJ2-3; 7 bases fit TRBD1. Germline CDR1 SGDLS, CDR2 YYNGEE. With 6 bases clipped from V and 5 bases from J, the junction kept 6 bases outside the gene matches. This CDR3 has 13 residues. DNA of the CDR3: TGTGCCAGCACTACAGGGGTCGGAGATACGCAGTATTTT. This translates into CASTTGVGDTQYF.

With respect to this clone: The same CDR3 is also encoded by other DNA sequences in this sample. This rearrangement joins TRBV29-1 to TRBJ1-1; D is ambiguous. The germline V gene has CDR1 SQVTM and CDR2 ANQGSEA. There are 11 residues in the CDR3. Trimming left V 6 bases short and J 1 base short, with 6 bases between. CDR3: CSVRENTEAFF. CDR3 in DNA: TGCAGCGTGAGGGAGAACACTGAAGCTTTCTTT. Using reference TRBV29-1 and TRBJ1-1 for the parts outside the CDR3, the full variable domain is SAVISQKPSRDICQRGTSLTIQCQVDSQVTMMFWYRQQPGQSLTLIATANQGSEATYESGFVIDKFPISRPNLTFSTLTVSNMSPEDSSIYLCSVRENTEAFFGQGTRLTVV.

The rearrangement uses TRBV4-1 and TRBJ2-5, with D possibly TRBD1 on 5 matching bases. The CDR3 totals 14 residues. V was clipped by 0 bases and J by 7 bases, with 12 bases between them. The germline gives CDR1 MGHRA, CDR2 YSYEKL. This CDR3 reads CASSQDEDIVTQYF. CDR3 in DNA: TGCGCCAGCAGCCAAGATGAGGACATCGTGACCCAGTACTTC.

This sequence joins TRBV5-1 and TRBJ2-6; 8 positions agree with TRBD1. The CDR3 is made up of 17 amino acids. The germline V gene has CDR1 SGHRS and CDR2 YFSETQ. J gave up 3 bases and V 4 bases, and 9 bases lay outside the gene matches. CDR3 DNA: TGCGCCAGCAGCGCGGGACAGGATCCCTTTGGGGCCAACGTCCTGACTTTC. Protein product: CASSAGQDPFGANVLTF.

In DNA, the CDR3 is TGTGCCAGCAGCCCGCGGGGCGCCTACACAGATACGCAGTATTTT. It yields the protein CASSPRGAYTDTQYF. The V gene is TRBV27, the J gene TRBJ2-3; possible D gene TRBD2, 6 bases. V was clipped by 6 bases and J by 2 bases, with 15 bases between them. Per the germline V gene, CDR1 is MNHEY and CDR2 is SMNVEV (reference sequence). The CDR3 extends over 15 amino acids.

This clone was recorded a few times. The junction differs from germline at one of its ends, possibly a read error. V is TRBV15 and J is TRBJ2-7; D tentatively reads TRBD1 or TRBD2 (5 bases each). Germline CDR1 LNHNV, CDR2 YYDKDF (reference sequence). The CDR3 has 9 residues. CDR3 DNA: TGTGCCACGGACCGGGGACGGCACTTC. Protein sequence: CATDRGRHF.

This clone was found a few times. The CDR3 DNA sequence: TGTGCCATAGGGGGGAACACCGGGGAGCTGTTTTTT. Its protein is CAIGGNTGELFF. The chain is built from TRBV7-2 and TRBJ2-2; a weak D match, TRBD1 (6 bases). This CDR3 comprises 12 residues. CDR1 is SGHTA, CDR2 FQGNSA, per germline. Trimming took 10 bases from V and 1 from J, leaving 7 bases between them.

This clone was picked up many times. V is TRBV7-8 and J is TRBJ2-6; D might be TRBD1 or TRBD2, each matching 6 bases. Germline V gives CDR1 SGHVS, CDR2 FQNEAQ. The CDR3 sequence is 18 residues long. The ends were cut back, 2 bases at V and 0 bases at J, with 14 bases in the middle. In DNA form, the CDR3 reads TGTGCCAGCAGCTTACGAGGGGGGCTCGTCTCTGGGGCCAACGTCCTGACTTTC. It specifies CASSLRGGLVSGANVLTF.

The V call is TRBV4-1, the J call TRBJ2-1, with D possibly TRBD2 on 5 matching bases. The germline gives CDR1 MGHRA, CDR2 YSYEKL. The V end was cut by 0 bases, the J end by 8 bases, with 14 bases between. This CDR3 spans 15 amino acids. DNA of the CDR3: TGCGCCAGCAGCCAAGATCTGCTAGACGGGGATGAGCAGTTCTTC. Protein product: CASSQDLLDGDEQFF.

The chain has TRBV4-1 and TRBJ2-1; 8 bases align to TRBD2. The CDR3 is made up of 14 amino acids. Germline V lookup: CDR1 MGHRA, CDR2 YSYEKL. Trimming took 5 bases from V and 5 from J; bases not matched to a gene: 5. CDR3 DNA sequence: TGCGCCAGCAGCTCACCGGGACTAGACAATGAGCAGTTCTTC. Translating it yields CASSSPGLDNEQFF.